The sequence of this T cell receptor (beta chain) was determined in a study of metastatic and nonmetastatic thyroid tumors. Background on the study: From malignant and benign thyroid patients, repertoires in blood and in tumor or nodule tissue were compared.

This clone was detected only a few times. The antigen is unknown. A much bigger clone sits one base away, suggesting this may be a read error. The same CDR3 can be traced to other DNA sequences in this sample. The study, taken as a whole, reports: It was reportedly found that TCR beta diversity was significantly higher in malignant thyroid tumors than in benign nodules, a difference seen in both blood and tumor samples.

Trimming cost V 4 bases and J 4 bases, with 14 bases left between them. The CDR3 runs to 14 residues. Looked up from germline, CDR1 is SGHRS and CDR2 is YFSETQ. None of the patients had undergone any treatment ahead of thyroid surgery. Authors' data handling: Construction of a distant-metastasis classifier for papillary thyroid cancer relied on CDR3 differences across clinicopathological groups. TCRdb reanalyzed the PCR reads with MiXCR. Here the V and J calls rest on TCRdb's processing, not on the authors' analysis. The table lists about 21,000 clones, approximately 16% of them singletons. This receptor was taken from a male donor with papillary thyroid cancer or a benign thyroid nodule (not recorded which). Some clones in this sample may be carry-over from other donors' samples. The sequenced material came from blood. The chain combines TRBV5-1 with TRBJ2-5; maybe TRBD1 (5 bases). The DNA of the CDR3 is TGCGCCAGCAGCCCGCAACAGGATAGAGAGACCCAGTACTTC. It yields the protein CASSPQQDRETQYF. Complete variable domain (other parts from reference TRBV5-1 and TRBJ2-5): KAGVTQTPRYLIKTRGQQVTLSCSPISGHRSVSWYQQTPGQGLQFLFEYFSETQRNKGNFPGRFSGRQFSNSRSEMNVSTLELGDSALYLCASSPQQDRETQYFGPGTRLLVL.